The clone carrying this T cell receptor (beta chain) was seen more than once but under ten times. No antigen is known for it. Germline CDR1 reads MGHRA; CDR2 reads YSYEKL. V was pared by 1 base and J by 8 bases, with 21 bases between. The CDR3 has 17 residues. Memory CD4+ T cells were sorted as CD4+CD45RO+CD25- cells. After constant-region reverse-primer amplification, full-length variable regions underwent semi-nested PCR with Nested Universal Primer A. TCRdb re-called the 5' RACE reads with MiXCR, one entry per CDR3 protein. The data contain approximately 40,000 distinct CDR3 sequences, approximately 30% of them singletons. Study-wide results and caveats: Tumor memory CD4+ T cell TCR gene usage clustered with blood and lymph node memory CD4+ cells and lymph node naive CD4+ cells.

The sequence came from a female donor with breast cancer. This rearrangement joins TRBV4-1 to TRBJ2-1, with D possibly TRBD2 on 5 matching bases. Sequenced: tumor-infiltrating memory CD4+ T cells sorted from the breast tumor. Subset meaning: memory CD4+ T cells, CD4+CD45RO+CD25-. CDR3 loop: CASSQVGVSRERDEQFF. CDR3 sequence (DNA): TGCGCCAGCAGCCAAGTCGGGGTCTCGAGGGAGAGAGATGAGCAGTTCTTC.